The TCR beta chain described here comes from a study of CD8+ T cells in alopecia areata. Isolated RNA was reverse transcribed into cDNA used as the sequencing template. Clones were read by immunoSEQ multiplex PCR, and TCRdb kept only the in-frame ones, dropping some. The profile covers about 300,000 clones, with about 62% appearing a single time and more than 1.5% taken by the ten largest. Trimming removed 6 bases at V and 2 bases at J, with 10 bases between. Germline lookup yields CDR1 LNHDA and CDR2 SQIVND (reference sequence). The CDR3 runs 13 residues. This clone has just a few counts. Sample treatment: oral pan-JAK inhibitor, 5-10 mg twice daily.

The gene calls are TRBV19 and TRBJ2-5, with a weak D call TRBD2 (6 bases). This sequence was found in a human donor with alopecia areata. Here the sequenced sample was CD4+ T cells sorted from blood, taken at week 24, from a patient treated with tofacitinib. CDR3 residues: CASSAGGQETQYF. In DNA, the CDR3 is TGTGCCAGTAGCGCCGGGGGTCAAGAGACCCAGTACTTC.